This record concerns one T cell receptor beta chain sequence. This sample is drawn from a study of shared clonotypes between healthy human individuals. CDR1 is LGHNA, CDR2 YSLEER, per germline. V trimming: 0 bases; J trimming: 8 bases; junction bases outside the gene matches: 13. The CDR3 extends over 17 amino acids. Here immunoSEQ multiplex PCR was the method, and the copy in TCRdb shows in-frame clones only, minus some. The table includes 2.5 million or so clones, about 92% detected once. The source is a man aged 18 to 29 in good health. The source material was naive CD4+ T cells sorted from blood. Described subset: CD45RA+ positively selected. This chain uses TRBV4-3 with TRBJ2-1, with TRBD2 identical over 7 bases. CDR3 sequence: CASSQDPSGGGSDEQFF. The CDR3 bases are TGCGCCAGCAGCCAAGATCCGTCGGGAGGTGGCAGCGATGAGCAGTTCTTC.